This T cell receptor (beta chain) was captured by sequencing in a study of control samples from healthy donors and cancer patients. The table came from immunoSEQ multiplex PCR; TCRdb's copy has only in-frame clones and leaves some out. Among 150,000 or so clones listed, approximately 94% were seen once. Trimming pared 4 bases from V and 5 bases from J, leaving 15 bases between. Germline values: CDR1 GTSNPN, CDR2 SVGIG (reference sequence). The CDR3 runs 14 residues. The material sequenced was blood. This chain joins TRBV30 and TRBJ1-3; tentative D call: TRBD1 (5 bases). This sequence was found in a man between 35 and 55 years old in good health. The CDR3 nucleotides are TGTGCCTGGATACCCCCGGGGGAAAGAAACACCATATATTTT. It yields the protein CAWIPPGERNTIYF.